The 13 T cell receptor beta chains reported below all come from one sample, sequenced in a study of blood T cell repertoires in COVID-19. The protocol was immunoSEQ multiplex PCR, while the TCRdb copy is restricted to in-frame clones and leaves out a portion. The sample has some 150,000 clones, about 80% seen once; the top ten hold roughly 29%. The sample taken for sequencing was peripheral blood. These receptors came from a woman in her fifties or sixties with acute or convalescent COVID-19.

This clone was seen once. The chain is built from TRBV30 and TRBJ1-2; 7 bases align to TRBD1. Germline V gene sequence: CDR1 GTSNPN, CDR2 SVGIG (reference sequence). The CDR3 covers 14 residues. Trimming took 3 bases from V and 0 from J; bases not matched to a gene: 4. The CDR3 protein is CAWRGTVSNYGYTF. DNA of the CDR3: TGTGCCTGGAGAGGGACAGTTTCTAACTATGGCTACACCTTC.

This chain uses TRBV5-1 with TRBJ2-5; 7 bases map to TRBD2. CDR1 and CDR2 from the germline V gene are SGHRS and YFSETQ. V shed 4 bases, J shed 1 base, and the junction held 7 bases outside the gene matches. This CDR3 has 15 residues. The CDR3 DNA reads TGCGCCAGCAGCCCGGACGGGGGGAGCCAAGAGACCCAGTACTTC. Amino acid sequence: CASSPDGGSQETQYF.

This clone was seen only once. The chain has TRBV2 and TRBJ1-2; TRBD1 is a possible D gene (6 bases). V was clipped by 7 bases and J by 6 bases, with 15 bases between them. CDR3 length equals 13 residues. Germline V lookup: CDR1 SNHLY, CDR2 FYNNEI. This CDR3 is CASIYAAGDGYTF. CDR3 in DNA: TGTGCCAGCATATACGCGGCAGGGGATGGCTACACCTTC. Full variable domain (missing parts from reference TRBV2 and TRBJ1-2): EPEVTQTPSHQVTQMGQEVILRCVPISNHLYFYWYRQILGQKVEFLVSFYNNEISEKSEIFDDQFSVERPDGSNFTLKIRSTKLEDSAMYFCASIYAAGDGYTFGSGTRLTVV.

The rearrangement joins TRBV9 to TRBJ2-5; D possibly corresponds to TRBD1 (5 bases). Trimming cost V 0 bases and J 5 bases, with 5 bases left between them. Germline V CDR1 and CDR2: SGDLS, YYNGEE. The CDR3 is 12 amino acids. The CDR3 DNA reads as TGTGCCAGCAGCGTAGCAGGGGAGACCCAGTACTTC. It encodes CASSVAGETQYF.

The CDR3 here is CASSSRKLNEKLFF. The DNA for the CDR3 is TGTGCCAGTAGTTCGAGGAAACTAAATGAAAAACTGTTTTTT. The chain recombines TRBV19 with TRBJ1-4; no clear D gene. Per germline, CDR1 LNHDA and CDR2 SQIVND (reference sequence). V lost 5 bases to trimming and J lost 5 bases, with 12 bases between them. The CDR3 spans 14 residues.

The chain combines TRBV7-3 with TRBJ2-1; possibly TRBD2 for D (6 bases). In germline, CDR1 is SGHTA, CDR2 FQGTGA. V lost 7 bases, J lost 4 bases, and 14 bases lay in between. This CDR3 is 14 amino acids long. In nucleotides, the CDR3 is TGTGCCAGCACCCCTGGGGGGAGTTACAATGAGCAGTTCTTC. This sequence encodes CASTPGGSYNEQFF.

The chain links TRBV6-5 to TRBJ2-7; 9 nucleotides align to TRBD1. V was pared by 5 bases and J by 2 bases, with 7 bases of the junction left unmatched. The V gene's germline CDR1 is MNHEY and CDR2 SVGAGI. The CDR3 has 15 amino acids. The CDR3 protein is CASSSMTGGTYEQYF. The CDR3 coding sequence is TGTGCCAGCAGTAGTATGACAGGGGGGACCTACGAGCAGTACTTC.

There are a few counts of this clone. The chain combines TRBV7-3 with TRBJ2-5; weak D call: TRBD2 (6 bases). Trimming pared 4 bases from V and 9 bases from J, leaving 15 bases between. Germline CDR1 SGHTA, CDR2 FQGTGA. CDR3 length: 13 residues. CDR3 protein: CASSSSPGGAQYF. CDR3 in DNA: TGTGCCAGCAGCTCCTCACCCGGCGGGGCCCAGTACTTC.

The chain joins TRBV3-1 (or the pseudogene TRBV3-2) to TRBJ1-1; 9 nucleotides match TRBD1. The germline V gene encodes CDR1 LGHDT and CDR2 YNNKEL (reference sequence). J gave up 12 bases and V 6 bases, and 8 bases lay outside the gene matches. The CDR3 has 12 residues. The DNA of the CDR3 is TGTGCCAGCAGACCGACAGGGGGATTGACTTTCTTT. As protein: CASRPTGGLTFF.

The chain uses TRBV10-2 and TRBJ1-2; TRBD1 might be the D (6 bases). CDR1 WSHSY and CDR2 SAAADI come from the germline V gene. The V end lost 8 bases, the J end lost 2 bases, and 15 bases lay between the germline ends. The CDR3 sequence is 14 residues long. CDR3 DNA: TGCGCCAGCGGAGAAACAGGGACCAACTATGGCTACACCTTC. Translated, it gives CASGETGTNYGYTF.

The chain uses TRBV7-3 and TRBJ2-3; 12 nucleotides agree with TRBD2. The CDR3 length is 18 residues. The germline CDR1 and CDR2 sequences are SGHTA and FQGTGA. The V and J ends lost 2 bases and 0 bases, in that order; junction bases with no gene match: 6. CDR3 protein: CASSLLAGGSPSTDTQYF. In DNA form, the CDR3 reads TGTGCCAGCAGCTTACTAGCGGGGGGGTCCCCTAGCACAGATACGCAGTATTTT.

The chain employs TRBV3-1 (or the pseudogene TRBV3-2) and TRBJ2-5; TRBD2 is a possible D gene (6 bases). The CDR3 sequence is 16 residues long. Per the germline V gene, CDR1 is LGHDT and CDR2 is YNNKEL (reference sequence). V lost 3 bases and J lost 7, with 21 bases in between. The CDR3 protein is CASSQGVLALTVTQYF. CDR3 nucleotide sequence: TGTGCCAGCAGCCAGGGAGTCCTAGCGTTAACCGTGACCCAGTACTTC.

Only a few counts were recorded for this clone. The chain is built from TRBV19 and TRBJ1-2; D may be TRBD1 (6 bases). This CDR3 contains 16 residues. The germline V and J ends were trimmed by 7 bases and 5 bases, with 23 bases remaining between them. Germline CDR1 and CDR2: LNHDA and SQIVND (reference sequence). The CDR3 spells CASTPTARGSGYGYTF. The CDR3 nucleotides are TGTGCCAGTACCCCTACCGCCAGGGGCTCGGGTTATGGCTACACCTTC.